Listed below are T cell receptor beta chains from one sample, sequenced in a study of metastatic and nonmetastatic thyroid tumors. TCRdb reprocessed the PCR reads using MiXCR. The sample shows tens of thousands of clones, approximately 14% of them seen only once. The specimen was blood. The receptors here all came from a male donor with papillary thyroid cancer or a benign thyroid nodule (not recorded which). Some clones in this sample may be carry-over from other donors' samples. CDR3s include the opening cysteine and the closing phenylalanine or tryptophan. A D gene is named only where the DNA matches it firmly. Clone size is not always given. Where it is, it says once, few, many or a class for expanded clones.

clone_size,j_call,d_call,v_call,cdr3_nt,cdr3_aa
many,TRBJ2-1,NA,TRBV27,TGTGCCAGCAGTTTGATGCCTGGGAGTGACACCTACAATGAGCAGTTCTTC,CASSLMPGSDTYNEQFF
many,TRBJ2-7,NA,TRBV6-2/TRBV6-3,TGTGCCAGCAGTTACCCAGGGACATCCAGCGAGCAGTACTTC,CASSYPGTSSEQYF
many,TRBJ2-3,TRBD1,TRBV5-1,TGCGCCAGCAGCTATAAGGGACAGACTAGCACAGATACGCAGTATTTT,CASSYKGQTSTDTQYF
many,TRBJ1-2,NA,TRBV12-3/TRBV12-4,TGTGCCAGCAGTTTTCACTATGGCTACACCTTC,CASSFHYGYTF
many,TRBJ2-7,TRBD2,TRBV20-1,TGCAGTGCTAGTCTAGGACTAGCGGGAGGGCTCCCGTTGGAGCAGTACTTC,CSASLGLAGGLPLEQYF
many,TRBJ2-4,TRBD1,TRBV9,TGTGCCAGCAGCGGACAGGGAAACAACATTCAGTACTTC,CASSGQGNNIQYF
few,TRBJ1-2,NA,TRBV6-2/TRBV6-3,TGTGCCAGCAGTTACTCCTTACTACGGCCGACAGTGCAAGTCTACACCTTC,CASSYSLLRPTVQVYTF
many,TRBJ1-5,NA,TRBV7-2,TGTGCCAGCAGCTTAGAGGCTCAGCCCCAGCATTTT,CASSLEAQPQHF
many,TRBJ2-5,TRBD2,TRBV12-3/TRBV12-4,TGTGCCAGCAGACCCCCGGGACTAGCGGGCCAAGAGACCCAGTACTTC,CASRPPGLAGQETQYF
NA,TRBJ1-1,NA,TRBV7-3,TGTGCCAGCAGCTTATATGAGGTCACTGAAGCTTTCTTT,CASSLYEVTEAFF
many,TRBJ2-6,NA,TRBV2,TGTGCCAGCAGTCCGGTAGGCGGTGGGGCCAACGTCCTGACTTTC,CASSPVGGGANVLTF
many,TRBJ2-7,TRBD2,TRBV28,TGTGCCAGCAGTTTATTCCTAGCGGGAGGCTACGAGCAGTACTTC,CASSLFLAGGYEQYF
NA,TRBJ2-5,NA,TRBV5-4,TGTGCCAGCAGCTTGCTGGAGTTGATGGAGACCCAGTACTTC,CASSLLELMETQYF
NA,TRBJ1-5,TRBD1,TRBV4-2,TGTGCCAGCAGCCAGGTACCCCTCCTTGACAGGGGATATAGCAATCAGCCCCAGCATTTT,CASSQVPLLDRGYSNQPQHF
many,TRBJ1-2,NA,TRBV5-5,TGTGCCAGCAGCTTGGATTTTCGCCCCCATGGCTACACCTTC,CASSLDFRPHGYTF
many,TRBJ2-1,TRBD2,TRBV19,TGTGCCAGTAGTATTGAGGTTTCTAGCGGGATTGGGTATGAGCAGTTCTTC,CASSIEVSSGIGYEQFF
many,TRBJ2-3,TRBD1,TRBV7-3,TGTGCCAGCAGCTCGGGACAGGGGACAGATACGCAGTATTTT,CASSSGQGTDTQYF
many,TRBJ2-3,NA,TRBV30,TGTGCCTGGAGTCGAGATACGCAGTATTTT,CAWSRDTQYF
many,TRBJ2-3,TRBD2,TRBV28,TGTGCCAGCAGTCCTCTCGGGCGGGGGACCACAGATACGCAGTATTTT,CASSPLGRGTTDTQYF
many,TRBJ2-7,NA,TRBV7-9,TGTGCCAGCGCGTCTTCGGACTGGTCCGAGCAGTACTTC,CASASSDWSEQYF
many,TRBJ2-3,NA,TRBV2,TGTGCCAGCGCGGCGGCGGGGACCACAGATACGCAGTATTTT,CASAAAGTTDTQYF
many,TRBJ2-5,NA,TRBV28,TGTGCCAGCAGACTTTTCAGGGGAGGGGAGACCCAGTACTTC,CASRLFRGGETQYF
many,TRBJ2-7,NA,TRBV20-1,TGCAGTGCTAGAGATCCGGGCGGACCCTACTACGAGCAGTACTTC,CSARDPGGPYYEQYF
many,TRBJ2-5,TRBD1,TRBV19,TGTGCCAGTAGTCCCAGGACAGGCCCGTGGGAGACCCAGTACTTC,CASSPRTGPWETQYF
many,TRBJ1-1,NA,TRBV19,TGTGCCAGTAGTATAGATAGGGCAAACACTGAAGCTTTCTTT,CASSIDRANTEAFF
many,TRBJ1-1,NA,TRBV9,TGTGCCAGCAGCCTATCGGACAGTGAAGCTTTCTTT,CASSLSDSEAFF
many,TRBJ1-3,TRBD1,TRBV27,TGTGCCAGCAGTTCGGACAGGGCGGGTGGAAACACCATATATTTT,CASSSDRAGGNTIYF
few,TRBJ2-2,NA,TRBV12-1,TGTGCCAGCAGCTTCAAACGGGCCGGGGAGCTGTTTTTT,CASSFKRAGELFF
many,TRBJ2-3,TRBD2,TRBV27,TGTGCCAGCAGAAGAGCGGGAGTAGGTACGCAGTATTTT,CASRRAGVGTQYF
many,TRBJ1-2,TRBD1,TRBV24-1,TGTGCCACCAGTGGAGGGGGCAACTATGGCTACACCTTC,CATSGGGNYGYTF
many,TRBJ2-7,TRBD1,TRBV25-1,TGTGCCAGCAGTGGGGACAGGGAAGGTAGATCGTCCTACGAGCAGTACTTC,CASSGDREGRSSYEQYF
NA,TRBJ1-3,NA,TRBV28,TGTGCCAGCAGTTTAGTACAGGGTGCTGGAGGAAACACCATATATTTT,CASSLVQGAGGNTIYF
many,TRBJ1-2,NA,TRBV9,TGTGCCAGCAGCGTAACTGAATGGAACTATGGCTACACCTTC,CASSVTEWNYGYTF
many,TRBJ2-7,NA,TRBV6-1,TGTGCCAGCAGATATGGCCGTACGAGCTCCTACGAGCAGTACTTC,CASRYGRTSSYEQYF
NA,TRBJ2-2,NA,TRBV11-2,TGTGCCAGCAGCGCCCTCTGTGGTCAGGGTGGTACCGGGGAGCTGTTTTTT,CASSALCGQGGTGELFF
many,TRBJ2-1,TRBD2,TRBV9,TGTGCCAGCAGCCCGGGACTAGCGGACGAGCAGTTCTTC,CASSPGLADEQFF
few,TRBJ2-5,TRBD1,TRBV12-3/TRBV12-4,TGTGCCAGCATCCCAGGACAGGTCTCCCAAGAGACCCAGTACTTC,CASIPGQVSQETQYF
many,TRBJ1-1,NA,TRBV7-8,TGTGCCAGCACCCCAGGGGAGGGAAGCACTGAAGCTTTCTTT,CASTPGEGSTEAFF
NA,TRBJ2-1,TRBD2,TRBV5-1,TGCGCCAGCAGCTCTACCGGGACTACGGACGACAATGAGCAGTTCTTC,CASSSTGTTDDNEQFF
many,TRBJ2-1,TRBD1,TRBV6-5,TGTGCCAGCAGTTACTCGACAGGGGTAATGTTCTTC,CASSYSTGVMFF
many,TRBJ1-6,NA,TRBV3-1,TGTGCCAGCAGCTCTAGTTCGGATATGAATTCACCCCTCCACTTT,CASSSSSDMNSPLHF
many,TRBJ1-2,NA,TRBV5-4,TGTGCCAGCAGCTTTCTTAGGGGCGCCTTTAATCAGGACTACACCTTC,CASSFLRGAFNQDYTF
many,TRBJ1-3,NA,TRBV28,TGTGCCAGCAGTTTATGGGGGCAATCTGGAAACACCATATATTTT,CASSLWGQSGNTIYF
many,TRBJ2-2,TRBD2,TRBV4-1,TGCGCCAGCAGCCAGCGACTAGCGGGTGACACCGGGGAGCTGTTTTTT,CASSQRLAGDTGELFF
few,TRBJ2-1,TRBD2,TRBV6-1,TGTGCCAGCATTGAACTCCCGGGACTAGCGGGAGTGAATGAGCAGTTCTTC,CASIELPGLAGVNEQFF
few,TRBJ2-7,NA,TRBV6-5,TGTGCCAGCAGTTACCTATCGGGTGTCGACGAGCAGTACTTC,CASSYLSGVDEQYF
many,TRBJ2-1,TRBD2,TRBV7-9,TGTGCCAGCAAAGGTAGCGGGAGGGCCGGGTACAATGAGCAGTTCTTC,CASKGSGRAGYNEQFF
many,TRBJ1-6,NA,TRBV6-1,TGTGCCAGCAGTAACGGCCCGGGAATCCGTCTATCACCCCTCCACTTT,CASSNGPGIRLSPLHF
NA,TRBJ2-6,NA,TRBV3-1,TGTGCCAGCAGCCAAGGTGGAACAGGGCTGATTGGGGCCAACGTCCTGACTTTC,CASSQGGTGLIGANVLTF
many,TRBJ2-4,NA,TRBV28,TGTGGAGCTTCCGGGCAGATAAACATTCAGTACTTC,CGASGQINIQYF
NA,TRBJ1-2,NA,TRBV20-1,TGCAGTGCTAGAGTGGGGGAATGTAACTATGGTTACACCTTC,CSARVGECNYGYTF
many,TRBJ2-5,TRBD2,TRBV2,TGTGCCAGTCCGGGGACTAGCGGGAGGGGTATCCAAGAGACCCAGTACTTC,CASPGTSGRGIQETQYF
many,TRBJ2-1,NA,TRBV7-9,TGTGCCAGCAGCTTAGAGGCGGTGCTCCTAGGGAATGAGCAGTTCTTC,CASSLEAVLLGNEQFF
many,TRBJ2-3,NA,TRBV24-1,TGTGCCACCAGTGGGGCTAGAGACACAGATACGCAGTATTTT,CATSGARDTDTQYF
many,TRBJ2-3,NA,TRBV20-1,TGCAGTGCTAGAGATCGGGTACGGGACACCACAGATACGCAGTATTTT,CSARDRVRDTTDTQYF